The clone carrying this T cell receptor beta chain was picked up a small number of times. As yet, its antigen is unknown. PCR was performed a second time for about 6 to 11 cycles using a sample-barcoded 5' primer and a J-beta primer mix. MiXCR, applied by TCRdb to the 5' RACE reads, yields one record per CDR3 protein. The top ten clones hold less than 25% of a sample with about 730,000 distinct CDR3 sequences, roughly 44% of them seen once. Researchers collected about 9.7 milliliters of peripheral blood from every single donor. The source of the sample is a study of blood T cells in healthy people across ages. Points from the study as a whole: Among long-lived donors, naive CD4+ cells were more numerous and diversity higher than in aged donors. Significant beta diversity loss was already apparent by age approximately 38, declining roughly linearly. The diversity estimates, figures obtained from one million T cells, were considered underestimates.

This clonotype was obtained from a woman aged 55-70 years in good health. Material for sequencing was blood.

The CDR3 DNA is TGTGCCAGCAGCGAATTAATCAGGGGGCTGGGAGAGACCCAGTACTTC. The encoded protein is CASSELIRGLGETQYF. V and J are TRBV11-2 and TRBJ2-5, with 8 bases fitting TRBD1. Germline V gene data show CDR1 as SGHAT and CDR2 as FQNNGV. The CDR3 consists of 16 residues. Losses at the gene ends were 5 bases for V and 4 bases for J; bases not matched to a gene: 12.